This TCR beta chain was captured by sequencing in a study of radiation and T cells in renal cell carcinoma. Regarding time point: blood 4 weeks post-SBRT, at nephrectomy. Treatment meaning: 15 Gy SBRT to primary tumor, nephrectomy 4 weeks later. CDR3 length: 12 residues. Germline V lookup: CDR1 GTSNPN, CDR2 SVGIG (reference sequence). The V gene lost 0 bases and the J gene lost 4 bases, with 6 bases spanning the gap. The assay was immunoSEQ multiplex PCR, and TCRdb's table has in-frame clones only and misses some. The sample yields around 99,000 clones, 75% to 85% seen once. The chain uses TRBV30 and TRBJ1-2; D ambiguous. The clonotype comes from a man aged 60-69 years with renal cell carcinoma. Specimen: blood, collected from a patient whose treatment included radiotherapy and nephrectomy. CDR3: CAWSVNFYGYTF. Here the CDR3 DNA reads TGTGCCTGGAGTGTAAACTTCTATGGCTACACCTTC.